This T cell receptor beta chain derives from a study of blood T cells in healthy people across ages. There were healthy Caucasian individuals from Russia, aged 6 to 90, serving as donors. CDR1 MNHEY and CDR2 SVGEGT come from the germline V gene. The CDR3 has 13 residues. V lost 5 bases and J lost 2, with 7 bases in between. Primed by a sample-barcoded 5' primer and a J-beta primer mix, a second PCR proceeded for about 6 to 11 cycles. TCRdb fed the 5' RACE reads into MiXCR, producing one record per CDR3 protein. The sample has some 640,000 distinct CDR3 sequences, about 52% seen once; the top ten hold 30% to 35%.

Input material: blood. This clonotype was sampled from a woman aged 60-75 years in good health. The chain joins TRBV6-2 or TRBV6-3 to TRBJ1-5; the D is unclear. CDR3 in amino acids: CASSDRGNQPQHF. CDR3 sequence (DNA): TGTGCCAGCAGTGATCGGGGCAATCAGCCCCAGCATTTT.